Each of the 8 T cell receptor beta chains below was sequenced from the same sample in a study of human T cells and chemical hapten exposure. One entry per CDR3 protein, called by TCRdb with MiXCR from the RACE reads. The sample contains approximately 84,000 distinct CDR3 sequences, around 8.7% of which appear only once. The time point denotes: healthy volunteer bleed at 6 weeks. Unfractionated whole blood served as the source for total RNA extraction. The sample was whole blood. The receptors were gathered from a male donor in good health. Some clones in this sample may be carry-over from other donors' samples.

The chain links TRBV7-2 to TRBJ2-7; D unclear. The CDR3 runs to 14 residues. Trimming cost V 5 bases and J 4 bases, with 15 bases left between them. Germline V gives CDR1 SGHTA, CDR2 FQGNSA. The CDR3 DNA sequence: TGTGCCAGCAGCCCGACCTATGCCCTATACGAGCAGTACTTC. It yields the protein CASSPTYALYEQYF.

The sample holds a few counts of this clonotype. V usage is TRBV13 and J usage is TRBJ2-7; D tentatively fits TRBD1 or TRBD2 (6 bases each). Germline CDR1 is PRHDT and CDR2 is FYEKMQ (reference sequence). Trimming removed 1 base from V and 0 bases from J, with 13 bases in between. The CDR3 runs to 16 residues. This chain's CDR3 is CASSLAEGTPSYEQYF. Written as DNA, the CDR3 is TGTGCCAGCAGCTTAGCGGAGGGGACACCCTCCTACGAGCAGTACTTC.

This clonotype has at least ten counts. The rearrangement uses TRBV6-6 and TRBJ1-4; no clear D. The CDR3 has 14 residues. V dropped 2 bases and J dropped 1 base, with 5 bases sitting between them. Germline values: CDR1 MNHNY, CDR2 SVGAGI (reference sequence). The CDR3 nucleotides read TGTGCCAGCAGTTACACCCAAACTAATGAAAAACTGTTTTTT. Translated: CASSYTQTNEKLFF.

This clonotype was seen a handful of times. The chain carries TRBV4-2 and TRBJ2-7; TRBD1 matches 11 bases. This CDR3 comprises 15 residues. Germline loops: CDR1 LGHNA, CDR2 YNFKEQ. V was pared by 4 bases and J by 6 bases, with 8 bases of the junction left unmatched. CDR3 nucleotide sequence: TGTGCCAGCAGCCCCTTCGGACAGGGGGCCGTCGAGCAGTACTTC. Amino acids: CASSPFGQGAVEQYF.

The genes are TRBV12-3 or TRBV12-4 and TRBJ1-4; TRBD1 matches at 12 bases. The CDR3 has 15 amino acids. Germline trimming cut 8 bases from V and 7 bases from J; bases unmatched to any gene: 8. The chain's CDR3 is CASGMGDRGREKLFF. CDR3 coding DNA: TGTGCCAGCGGAATGGGGGACAGGGGGCGTGAAAAACTGTTTTTT.

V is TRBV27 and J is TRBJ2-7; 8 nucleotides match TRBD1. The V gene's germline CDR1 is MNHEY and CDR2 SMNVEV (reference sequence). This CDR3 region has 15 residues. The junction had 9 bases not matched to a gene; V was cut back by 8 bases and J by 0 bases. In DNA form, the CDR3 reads TGTGCCAGCGTCAACAGGGGGGAAAGCTCCTACGAGCAGTACTTC. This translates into CASVNRGESSYEQYF.

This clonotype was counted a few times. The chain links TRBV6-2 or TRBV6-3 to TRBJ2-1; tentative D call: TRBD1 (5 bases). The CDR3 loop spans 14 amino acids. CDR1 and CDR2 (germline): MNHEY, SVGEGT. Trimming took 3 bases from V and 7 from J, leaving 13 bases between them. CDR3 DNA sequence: TGTGCCAGCAGTTATGAGACAGTGCGAAATGAGCAGTTCTTC. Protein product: CASSYETVRNEQFF.

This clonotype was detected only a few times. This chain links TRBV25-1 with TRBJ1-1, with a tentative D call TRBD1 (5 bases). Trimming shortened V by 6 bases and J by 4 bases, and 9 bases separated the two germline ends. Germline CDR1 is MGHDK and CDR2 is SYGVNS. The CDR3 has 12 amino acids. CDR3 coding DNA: TGTGCCAGCAGCGCAGGGAGCACTGAAGCTTTCTTT. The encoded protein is CASSAGSTEAFF.